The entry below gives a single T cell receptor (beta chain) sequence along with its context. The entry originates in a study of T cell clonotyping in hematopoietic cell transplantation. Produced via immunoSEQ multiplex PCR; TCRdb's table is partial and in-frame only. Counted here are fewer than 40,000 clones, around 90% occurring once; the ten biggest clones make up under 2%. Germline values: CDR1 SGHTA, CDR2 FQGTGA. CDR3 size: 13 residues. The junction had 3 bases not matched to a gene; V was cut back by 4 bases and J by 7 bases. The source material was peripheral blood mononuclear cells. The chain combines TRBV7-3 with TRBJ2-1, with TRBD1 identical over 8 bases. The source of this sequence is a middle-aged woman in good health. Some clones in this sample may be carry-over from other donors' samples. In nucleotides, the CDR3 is TGTGCCAGCAGCTCAGACAGGGGAAATGAGCAGTTCTTC. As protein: CASSSDRGNEQFF.